These 25 T cell receptor beta chains were all obtained from the same sample, sequenced in a study of T-cell memory formation after mild COVID-19 (dated by TCRdb to the early 2020s). Library creation used 5' RACE. Sequencing was carried out with an Illumina NovaSeq 6000. The raw public data were reprocessed by TCRdb itself: fastp quality trimming at Q25, MiXCR clonotype calling, in-frame beta chains only. Rows with one shared CDR3 protein collapse into an entry with the most common genes and DNA. In this sample the table shows about 150,000 distinct CDR3 sequences, less than 20% of which occur a single time. The leading ten clones occupy around 2.5% of the sample. The sequenced sample was PBMCs or a T cell subset sorted from them (not recorded which). Receptors were obtained from an adult woman who had mild COVID-19 (a few samples of this study predate the infection). The sample titles of this study are shuffled in the database, so cell type and time point are left out; the donor was told from shared clones.

This clonotype was seen repeatedly, ten times or more. The V call is TRBV6-5, the J call TRBJ2-2; tentative D call: TRBD1 (6 bases). The germline gives CDR1 MNHEY, CDR2 SVGAGI. V lost 6 bases to trimming and J lost 1 base, with 12 bases between them. The CDR3 consists of 15 residues. The CDR3 sequence: CASRPPGQNTGELFF. The CDR3 DNA is TGTGCCAGCAGGCCACCGGGACAGAACACCGGGGAGCTGTTTTTT.

This clonotype was seen many times. The J gene is TRBJ1-4, the V gene TRBV7-2, with 7 positions matching TRBD1. The CDR3 has 16 residues. Looked up from germline, CDR1 is SGHTA and CDR2 is FQGNSA. J was trimmed by 5 bases and V by 1 base; bases with no gene match: 7. The DNA of the CDR3 is TGTGCCAGCAGCTTAGTTGGAGGGGGCATGAATGAAAAACTGTTTTTT. Translated: CASSLVGGGMNEKLFF.

The table lists this clonotype with a few counts. This chain joins TRBV3-1 and TRBJ1-3; no definite D call. Per germline, CDR1 LGHDT and CDR2 YNNKEL (reference sequence). V lost 0 bases and J 0 bases, leaving 9 bases between the germline ends. CDR3 length equals 16 residues. CDR3 sequence reads: CASSQDIASSGNTIYF. The DNA for the CDR3 is TGTGCCAGCAGCCAAGATATCGCGAGCTCTGGAAACACCATATATTTT.

This rearrangement joins TRBV19 to TRBJ2-2; no clear D gene. Trimming took off 6 bases at V and 6 bases at J, with 14 bases between the two ends. There are 14 residues in the CDR3. Looked up from germline, CDR1 is LNHDA and CDR2 is SQIVND (reference sequence). DNA of the CDR3: TGTGCCAGTAGCCCTCCGGATGGGGCCGGGGAGCTGTTTTTT. It yields the protein CASSPPDGAGELFF.

The chain has TRBV5-1 and TRBJ2-3; D tentatively fits TRBD1 or TRBD2 (6 bases each). The V and J ends lost 6 bases and 0 bases respectively, with 14 bases between them. There are 15 residues in the CDR3. Germline V CDR1 and CDR2: SGHRS, YFSETQ. As DNA, the CDR3 is TGCGCCAGCATGGAGACGGGGGCAAGCACAGATACGCAGTATTTT. Amino acids: CASMETGASTDTQYF.

This chain links TRBV10-3 with TRBJ1-4; D not certain. This CDR3 has 12 residues. Germline V lookup: CDR1 ENHRY, CDR2 SYGVKD. Trimming took off 3 bases at V and 11 bases at J, with 10 bases between the two ends. The CDR3 bases are TGTGCCATCAGTGACCTCGAGGCGAAACTGTTTTTT. Translating it yields CAISDLEAKLFF.

This clonotype was recorded a few times. The V gene is TRBV11-3, the J gene TRBJ2-1; D is ambiguous. The germline V gene encodes CDR1 SGHNT and CDR2 YENEEA. The CDR3 extends over 16 amino acids. The V end was cut by 2 bases, the J end by 8 bases, with 19 bases between. In DNA, the CDR3 is TGTGCCAGCAGCTTAAACCGGGTCAGTCGGTCCCATGAGCAGTTCTTC. The encoded protein is CASSLNRVSRSHEQFF.

CDR3 bases: TGTGCCAGCAGCCAGCTAACCAGCACAGATACGCAGTATTTT. Its translation: CASSQLTSTDTQYF. The chain combines TRBV11-3 with TRBJ2-3, with no clear D. This CDR3 is built from 14 residues. Germline V CDR1 and CDR2: SGHNT, YENEEA. V dropped 5 bases and J dropped 0 bases, with 9 bases sitting between them.

This rearrangement joins TRBV5-1 to TRBJ2-6; 10 positions agree with TRBD2. The J segment lost 0 bases and the V segment lost 0 bases, leaving 6 bases of the junction unmatched. This CDR3 spans 19 amino acids. Germline CDR1 is SGHRS and CDR2 is YFSETQ. CDR3 nucleotide sequence: TGCGCCAGCAGCTTGGCAGGTCCTAGCGGGGGCTCTGGGGCCAACGTCCTGACTTTC. Its translation is CASSLAGPSGGSGANVLTF.

The V gene is TRBV5-1, the J gene TRBJ2-2; 8 positions match TRBD1. Germline-derived CDR1 and CDR2 are SGHRS and YFSETQ. This CDR3 region has 16 residues. With V trimmed by 4 bases and J by 2 bases, 7 bases remained unmatched. The CDR3 loop is CASSPQGARNTGELFF. In DNA, the CDR3 is TGCGCCAGCAGCCCTCAGGGGGCACGAAACACCGGGGAGCTGTTTTTT. The full variable domain, in which reference TRBV5-1 and TRBJ2-2 provide the parts outside the CDR3, is KAGVTQTPRYLIKTRGQQVTLSCSPISGHRSVSWYQQTPGQGLQFLFEYFSETQRNKGNFPGRFSGRQFSNSRSEMNVSTLELGDSALYLCASSPQGARNTGELFFGEGSRLTVL.

This clonotype was seen many times. The chain couples TRBV7-8 to TRBJ2-3; tentatively, D is TRBD2 (5 bases). There are 15 residues in the CDR3. CDR1 and CDR2 from the germline V gene are SGHVS and FQNEAQ. V shed 8 bases and J shed 1 base, with 16 bases lying between them. Here the CDR3 reads CASSALPAGTDTQYF. The DNA for the CDR3 is TGTGCCAGCTCCGCCCTTCCAGCGGGCACAGATACGCAGTATTTT.

This chain uses TRBV3-1 with TRBJ1-2; D is possibly TRBD1 (5 bases). This CDR3 contains 14 residues. Trimming left V 3 bases short and J 6 bases short, with 14 bases between. Germline values: CDR1 LGHDT, CDR2 YNNKEL (reference sequence). The DNA of the CDR3 is TGTGCCAGCAGCCAGTCGGAGGGGTGGGATGGCTACACCTTC. As protein: CASSQSEGWDGYTF. The full variable domain, completed using reference TRBV3-1 and TRBJ1-2, is DTAVSQTPKYLVTQMGNDKSIKCEQNLGHDTMYWYKQDSKKFLKIMFSYNNKELIINETVPNRFSPKSPDKAHLNLHINSLELGDSAVYFCASSQSEGWDGYTFGSGTRLTVV.

This clonotype has only a few counts. V is TRBV12-3 or TRBV12-4 and J is TRBJ1-3; no firm D call. The CDR3 extends over 12 amino acids. The V and J ends lost 6 bases and 8 bases respectively, with 11 bases between them. For the CDR3, the DNA is TGTGCCAGCAGCCCTGGACTAGACACCATATATTTT. This gives the protein CASSPGLDTIYF.

This clonotype was seen a few times. V gene TRBV5-1 combines with J gene TRBJ1-5; the match to TRBD1 covers 10 bases. Germline V gene data show CDR1 as SGHRS and CDR2 as YFSETQ. The CDR3 has 15 amino acids. J was trimmed by 5 bases and V by 4 bases; bases with no gene match: 6. CDR3 amino acids: CASSRTTGGDQPQHF. DNA for the CDR3: TGCGCCAGCAGCCGTACGACAGGGGGCGATCAGCCCCAGCATTTT. Full variable domain (missing parts from reference TRBV5-1 and TRBJ1-5): KAGVTQTPRYLIKTRGQQVTLSCSPISGHRSVSWYQQTPGQGLQFLFEYFSETQRNKGNFPGRFSGRQFSNSRSEMNVSTLELGDSALYLCASSRTTGGDQPQHFGDGTRLSIL.

This chain links TRBV5-1 with TRBJ2-3; D is unclear. CDR1 and CDR2 (germline): SGHRS, YFSETQ. Trimming pared 4 bases from V and 2 bases from J, leaving 5 bases between. The CDR3 is 12 residues long. CDR3 coding DNA: TGCGCCAGCAGCCCTACCACAGATACGCAGTATTTT. Encoded protein: CASSPTTDTQYF.

This clonotype appeared a few times. V usage is TRBV3-1 and J usage is TRBJ2-3, with TRBD2 matching 8 bases. This CDR3 has 15 amino acids. The trim removed 3 bases at V and 10 bases at J, leaving 12 bases unmatched. CDR1 is LGHDT, CDR2 YNNKEL, per germline (reference sequence). CDR3: CASSQGPGLVSPQYF. DNA for the CDR3: TGTGCCAGCAGCCAGGGACCGGGACTAGTCTCTCCGCAGTATTTT.

In its sample, this clonotype was seen many times. This chain joins TRBV6-5 and TRBJ2-1; 10 positions match TRBD1. CDR3 length: 18 amino acids. The junction had 25 bases not matched to a gene; V was cut back by 6 bases and J by 14 bases. CDR1 and CDR2 from the germline V gene are MNHEY and SVGAGI. The CDR3 spells CASRRQGASHLTWNREFF. For the CDR3, the DNA is TGTGCCAGCAGGCGACAGGGGGCTTCTCATCTGACTTGGAATCGGGAGTTCTTC.

This clonotype showed up many times. In DNA, the CDR3 is TGTGCCAGCAGTGAAGCTAGGCTCGATAGGGGTACGCAGTATTTT. Its translation is CASSEARLDRGTQYF. This sequence joins TRBV2 and TRBJ2-3, with D possibly matching TRBD1 (5 bases). V was trimmed by 0 bases and J by 8 bases, leaving 15 bases between them. The CDR3 extends over 15 amino acids. Germline CDR1 is SNHLY and CDR2 is FYNNEI.

The chain joins TRBV7-9 to TRBJ1-4, with D uncertain. This CDR3 region has 14 residues. With 8 bases removed from V and 3 bases from J, the gap between germline ends came to 13 bases. Germline V gene lookup returns CDR1 SEHNR and CDR2 FQNEAQ (reference sequence). Written as DNA, the CDR3 is TGTGCCAGCGCGGGTGCCCTAGCTAATGAAAAACTGTTTTTT. It yields the protein CASAGALANEKLFF.

This clonotype came up a few times. The V gene is TRBV5-1, the J gene TRBJ2-1, with D possibly being TRBD2 (5 bases). With 1 base removed from V and 5 bases from J, the gap between germline ends came to 13 bases. CDR3 size: 15 residues. Germline lookup yields CDR1 SGHRS and CDR2 YFSETQ. CDR3 loop: CASSLSGSSDNEQFF. In nucleotides, the CDR3 is TGCGCCAGCAGCTTGTCGGGGTCCTCTGACAATGAGCAGTTCTTC.

This clonotype showed up just once. The rearrangement joins TRBV7-2 to TRBJ1-2; weak D call: TRBD1 (5 bases). The CDR3 consists of 16 residues. The ends were cut back, 5 bases at V and 0 bases at J, with 16 bases in the middle. Germline assignment: CDR1 SGHTA and CDR2 FQGNSA. The CDR3 nucleotides are TGTGCCAGCAGCACCCTTATTGGGGGAGCTAACTATGGCTACACCTTC. Encoded protein: CASSTLIGGANYGYTF. The full variable domain, completed using reference TRBV7-2 and TRBJ1-2, is GAGVSQSPSNKVTEKGKDVELRCDPISGHTALYWYRQSLGQGLEFLIYFQGNSAPDKSGLPSDRFSAERTGGSVSTLTIQRTQQEDSAVYLCASSTLIGGANYGYTFGSGTRLTVV.

The chain joins TRBV6-2 or TRBV6-3 to TRBJ2-7, with D tentatively TRBD1 (6 bases). Germline CDR1 reads MNHEY; CDR2 reads SVGEGT. Trimming removed 8 bases from V and 5 bases from J, with 16 bases in between. The CDR3 contains 13 residues. The CDR3 nucleotides read TGTGCCAGCCTAGACACAGGGTCAGACGAGCAGTACTTC. It translates to CASLDTGSDEQYF.

The chain uses TRBV12-3 or TRBV12-4 and TRBJ1-1, with TRBD1 matching 7 bases. J gave up 5 bases and V 7 bases, and 7 bases lay outside the gene matches. The CDR3 runs to 13 residues. The CDR3 reads CASTWTGWTEAFF. In nucleotides, the CDR3 is TGTGCCAGCACCTGGACAGGTTGGACTGAAGCTTTCTTT.

V gene TRBV29-1 combines with J gene TRBJ1-2; perhaps TRBD1 as D (5 bases). V was cut by 6 bases and J by 0 bases, with 11 bases left in between. The CDR3 has 13 residues. Germline V lookup: CDR1 SQVTM, CDR2 ANQGSEA. The CDR3 sequence: CSVSGGTNYGYTF. The CDR3 nucleotides are TGCAGCGTCTCGGGGGGGACTAACTATGGCTACACCTTC.

The chain employs TRBV6-2 or TRBV6-3 and TRBJ2-1; the match to TRBD1 covers 9 bases. This CDR3 spans 16 amino acids. Germline V lookup: CDR1 MNHEY, CDR2 SVGEGT. The J segment lost 4 bases and the V segment lost 4 bases, leaving 8 bases of the junction unmatched. CDR3 coding DNA: TGTGCCAGCAGTTTCAAAGGACAGGGGATATACAATGAGCAGTTCTTC. Its protein product is CASSFKGQGIYNEQFF.